The entry below gives a single T cell receptor (beta chain) sequence along with its context. These data come from a study of cytomegalovirus exposure and HLA in healthy donors. This CDR3 region has 13 residues. Germline V gene sequence: CDR1 ENHRY, CDR2 SYGVKD. V lost 4 bases and J lost 0, with 7 bases in between. The PCR contained 60 Vbeta and 13 Jbeta primers. In the original analysis: Per a later analysis, the number of unique TCR beta chains was roughly 83 million, of which about 11 million were shared. Produced via immunoSEQ multiplex PCR; TCRdb's table is partial and in-frame only. D and trimming come from the DNA, and the V and J calls and clone size come from that table. The repertoire holds roughly 200,000 clones, just over 75% seen once, with over 0.55% in the top ten.

The source is a man aged 18 to 29 in good health and CMV-seronegative. The source material was PBMCs. V and J are TRBV10-3 and TRBJ2-7, with D perhaps TRBD1 (6 bases). The CDR3: CAISGDNSYEQYF. The CDR3 DNA reads as TGTGCCATCAGTGGGGACAACTCCTACGAGCAGTACTTC.